The 30 T cell receptor beta chains listed next were all sequenced from one sample in a study of blood T cell repertoires in COVID-19. The repertoire was sequenced with immunoSEQ multiplex PCR; TCRdb's copy has only in-frame clones and lacks some. The sample holds around 110,000 clones, 85% seen once. Input material: peripheral blood. The receptors derive from a middle-aged man with acute or convalescent COVID-19.

V and J are TRBV6-1 and TRBJ2-7; 8 bases agree with TRBD2. Unmatched junction bases numbered 6, after V lost 6 bases and J lost 2 bases. The CDR3 is 14 amino acids. In germline, CDR1 is MNHNS, CDR2 SASEGT. CDR3 loop: CASSHGGEAYEQYF. The DNA of the CDR3 is TGTGCCAGCAGCCACGGGGGGGAAGCCTACGAGCAGTACTTC.

CDR3 nucleotide sequence: TGTGCCAGCAGTTTTTCGGACAGGGAGAACTACGAGCAGTACTTC. This translates into CASSFSDRENYEQYF. V is TRBV27 and J is TRBJ2-7; 8 bases align to TRBD1. The CDR3 extends over 15 amino acids. Germline CDR1 is MNHEY and CDR2 is SMNVEV (reference sequence). Trimming cost V 3 bases and J 3 bases; bases outside gene matches: 7.

The chain links TRBV6-6 to TRBJ1-1; D might be TRBD1 (6 bases). Deletions cut 2 bases from V and 1 base from J, with 8 bases between. CDR3 length equals 14 residues. Germline V gene data show CDR1 as MNHNY and CDR2 as SVGAGI (reference sequence). The CDR3 DNA reads TGTGCCAGCAGTTACCGGACAGCGAACACTGAAGCTTTCTTT. Encoded protein: CASSYRTANTEAFF.

V gene TRBV28 combines with J gene TRBJ1-2, with a weak D call TRBD1 (5 bases). The CDR3 sequence is 14 residues long. Germline loops: CDR1 MDHEN, CDR2 SYDVKM. Trimming removed 8 bases from V and 2 bases from J, with 15 bases in between. CDR3 in amino acids: CASSWVGGNYGYTF. The CDR3 nucleotides are TGTGCCAGCTCCTGGGTGGGGGGAAACTATGGCTACACCTTC.

This chain links TRBV7-8 with TRBJ2-7; D may be TRBD2 (5 bases). The CDR3 spans 14 residues. Germline assignment: CDR1 SGHVS and CDR2 FQNEAQ. Between the trimmed V and J ends, which lost 1 base and 0 bases, there was a span of 7 bases. The CDR3 nucleotides read TGTGCCAGCAGCTTAGGGGAGAGCTCCTACGAGCAGTACTTC. Encoded protein: CASSLGESSYEQYF.

In this sample, this clone turned up a few times. The chain recombines TRBV28 with TRBJ2-7; the match to TRBD1 covers 9 bases. CDR1 and CDR2 from the germline V gene are MDHEN and SYDVKM. The CDR3 spans 12 residues. The V and J ends lost 10 bases and 5 bases, in that order; junction bases with no gene match: 6. CDR3 amino acids: CAIRGQGHEQYF. The CDR3, as DNA: TGTGCCATCCGGGGACAGGGCCACGAGCAGTACTTC.

J is TRBJ2-3 and V is TRBV11-3, with D tentatively TRBD2 (6 bases). Germline-derived CDR1 and CDR2 are SGHNT and YENEEA. This CDR3 is 17 amino acids long. The ends were cut back, 5 bases at V and 0 bases at J, with 18 bases in the middle. The CDR3, as DNA: TGTGCCAGCAGCCGGGCACGGGGGAGCGGGAGCACAGATACGCAGTATTTT. This encodes CASSRARGSGSTDTQYF.

In its sample, this clone was seen a few times. This chain uses TRBV6-2 or TRBV6-3 with TRBJ2-5, with 11 bases that match TRBD2. V was pared by 4 bases and J by 3 bases, with 7 bases of the junction left unmatched. CDR1 is MNHEY, CDR2 SVGEGT, per germline. This CDR3 is 16 amino acids long. The CDR3 DNA reads as TGTGCCAGCAGTTGGATTAGCGGGGGGGTTAAAGAGACCCAGTACTTC. Translation gives CASSWISGGVKETQYF.

This chain links TRBV3-1 (or the pseudogene TRBV3-2) with TRBJ1-1; no clear D. The length of the CDR3 is 13 residues. Germline CDR1 and CDR2: LGHDT and YNNKEL (reference sequence). Trimming took 1 base from V and 12 from J, leaving 15 bases between them. CDR3: CASSQALPPFPFF. CDR3 DNA sequence: TGTGCCAGCAGCCAAGCTCTTCCCCCCTTTCCTTTCTTT.

The V call is TRBV29-1, the J call TRBJ2-1, with 11 bases fitting TRBD2. The CDR3 has 16 residues. Unmatched junction bases numbered 12, after V lost 1 base and J lost 10 bases. Germline values: CDR1 SQVTM, CDR2 ANQGSEA. Written as DNA, the CDR3 is TGCAGCGTTGAAGGGAGACTAGCGGGGCGAATCCGAGAGCAGTTCTTC. The encoded protein is CSVEGRLAGRIREQFF.

The CDR3 protein is CASSLIEGGELFF. The CDR3 DNA is TGTGCCAGCAGCTTAATAGAGGGCGGGGAGCTGTTTTTT. J is TRBJ2-2 and V is TRBV7-6, with D possibly TRBD2 on 5 matching bases. Trimming stripped 2 bases from V and 7 bases from J, with 8 bases between. This CDR3 has 13 amino acids. The germline V gene encodes CDR1 SGHVS and CDR2 FNYEAQ.

The chain uses TRBV27 and TRBJ2-7, with a tentative D call TRBD1 (6 bases). Trimming removed 4 bases at V and 1 base at J, with 17 bases between. CDR1 MNHEY and CDR2 SMNVEV come from the germline V gene (reference sequence). CDR3 length equals 16 residues. CDR3 nucleotide sequence: TGTGCCAGCAGTTACCAAGCCGGGACACCGTCCTACGAGCAGTACTTC. Translation: CASSYQAGTPSYEQYF.

This clone has only a few counts. For the CDR3, the DNA is TGTGCCAGCAGCCGATACCCCAAGAGGAAATACGAGCAGTACTTC. It yields the protein CASSRYPKRKYEQYF. The gene calls are TRBV14 and TRBJ2-7; D remains ambiguous. The CDR3 has 15 amino acids. Germline values: CDR1 SGHDN, CDR2 FVKESK. V was trimmed by 4 bases and J by 4 bases, leaving 17 bases between them.

This sequence joins TRBV14 and TRBJ1-2; 7 bases fit TRBD1. Looked up from germline, CDR1 is SGHDN and CDR2 is FVKESK. This CDR3 comprises 13 residues. After removal of 1 base from V and 8 bases from J, the junction contained 4 bases not matched to a gene. The CDR3, as DNA: TGTGCCAGCAGCCAAGTGCAGGGGGGAGGCTACACCTTC. As protein: CASSQVQGGGYTF.

This clone is a singleton in its sample. The rearrangement joins TRBV10-2 to TRBJ2-5; TRBD2 matches at 7 bases. The germline V gene encodes CDR1 WSHSY and CDR2 SAAADI. The V segment lost 5 bases and the J segment 5 bases; nucleotides outside the gene matches: 5. CDR3 size: 13 residues. CDR3 in amino acids: CASSPLGGETQYF. The CDR3 bases are TGCGCCAGCAGTCCATTGGGGGGGGAGACCCAGTACTTC.

The sample holds many counts of this clone. The chain has TRBV2 and TRBJ1-5; D gene ambiguous. Germline CDR1 SNHLY, CDR2 FYNNEI. This CDR3 contains 15 residues. Deletions cut 5 bases from V and 0 bases from J, with 11 bases between. The CDR3 spells CASSLSRNSNQPQHF. CDR3 DNA: TGTGCCAGCAGTCTGAGCAGGAATAGCAATCAGCCCCAGCATTTT.

This clone has just one count. The CDR3 spells CASSFQGSGMNTEAFF. The CDR3, as DNA: TGTGCCAGCAGCTTTCAGGGGTCTGGCATGAACACTGAAGCTTTCTTT. V usage is TRBV7-2 and J usage is TRBJ1-1, with D possibly matching TRBD1 (6 bases). Germline loops: CDR1 SGHTA, CDR2 FQGNSA. V was trimmed by 3 bases and J by 0 bases, leaving 14 bases between them. The CDR3 covers 16 residues.

This chain uses TRBV7-9 with TRBJ2-2, with TRBD2 matching 7 bases. This CDR3 has 12 amino acids. Germline-derived CDR1 and CDR2 are SEHNR and FQNEAQ (reference sequence). Trimming at V came to 6 bases and at J to 5 bases, leaving 0 bases not matched to a gene. In nucleotides, the CDR3 is TGTGCCAGCAGGCGGGGGACCGGGGAGCTGTTTTTT. The encoded protein is CASRRGTGELFF.

The chain links TRBV9 to TRBJ1-6, with D unclear. Trimming cost V 0 bases and J 5 bases, with 9 bases left between them. CDR1 SGDLS and CDR2 YYNGEE come from the germline V gene. The CDR3 has 15 residues. In DNA form, the CDR3 reads TGTGCCAGCAGCGTAGTAGGAGGGAATAATTCACCCCTCCACTTT. The encoded protein is CASSVVGGNNSPLHF.

The chain combines TRBV27 with TRBJ2-5, with TRBD1 matching 10 bases. J lost 0 bases, V lost 5 bases, and 9 bases had no gene match. There are 17 residues in the CDR3. Germline V gene sequence: CDR1 MNHEY, CDR2 SMNVEV (reference sequence). CDR3 DNA sequence: TGTGCCAGCAGTCCGGGACAGGGGTCCCATCACCAAGAGACCCAGTACTTC. Its translation is CASSPGQGSHHQETQYF.

The chain recombines TRBV7-2 with TRBJ1-5, with D maybe TRBD1 (6 bases). CDR3 length: 15 residues. From germline, CDR1 is SGHTA and CDR2 FQGNSA. Trimming removed 3 bases at V and 4 bases at J, with 13 bases between. This CDR3 reads CASSFPTGGNQPQHF. DNA of the CDR3: TGTGCCAGCAGCTTCCCGACAGGAGGAAATCAGCCCCAGCATTTT.

The chain has TRBV2 and TRBJ2-3, with TRBD1 as a possible D gene (6 bases). The V end lost 7 bases, the J end lost 2 bases, and 13 bases lay between the germline ends. In germline, CDR1 is SNHLY, CDR2 FYNNEI. This CDR3 contains 14 residues. This CDR3 reads CASKTDRTTDTQYF. As DNA, the CDR3 is TGTGCCAGCAAGACAGACAGGACCACAGATACGCAGTATTTT.

This chain links TRBV7-2 with TRBJ2-3; possibly TRBD1 for D (5 bases). Germline V lookup: CDR1 SGHTA, CDR2 FQGNSA. Trimming took off 3 bases at V and 7 bases at J, with 11 bases between the two ends. CDR3 size: 13 residues. CDR3 region: CASSFTTANTQYF. The CDR3 nucleotides are TGTGCCAGCAGCTTCACGACAGCGAATACGCAGTATTTT. The full variable domain, its missing parts supplied by reference TRBV7-2 and TRBJ2-3, is GAGVSQSPSNKVTEKGKDVELRCDPISGHTALYWYRQSLGQGLEFLIYFQGNSAPDKSGLPSDRFSAERTGGSVSTLTIQRTQQEDSAVYLCASSFTTANTQYFGPGTRLTVL.

The chain joins TRBV3-1 (or the pseudogene TRBV3-2) to TRBJ1-6; 8 bases line up with TRBD1. The ends lost 0 bases at V and 9 bases at J; junction bases unmatched: 4. Germline V gene lookup returns CDR1 LGHDT and CDR2 YNNKEL (reference sequence). The CDR3 covers 15 residues. CDR3 loop: CASSQDRGLGSPLHF. In DNA form, the CDR3 reads TGTGCCAGCAGCCAAGACAGGGGGCTGGGTTCACCCCTCCACTTT.

J is TRBJ2-7 and V is TRBV25-1, with a weak D call TRBD2 (7 bases). V lost 6 bases and J lost 0, with 15 bases in between. The V gene's germline CDR1 is MGHDK and CDR2 SYGVNS. The CDR3 extends over 15 amino acids. The CDR3 sequence is CASSLGGAGSYEQYF. Written as DNA, the CDR3 is TGTGCCAGCAGCCTTGGGGGGGCCGGCTCCTACGAGCAGTACTTC.

CDR3 sequence: CASSPQSGRAGEQYF. Here the CDR3 DNA reads TGCGCCAGCAGCCCCCAGAGCGGGAGGGCCGGCGAGCAGTACTTC. The chain combines TRBV5-1 with TRBJ2-7, with 10 bases that match TRBD2. The CDR3 runs 15 residues. The germline V gene has CDR1 SGHRS and CDR2 YFSETQ. V was pared by 4 bases and J by 6 bases, with 10 bases of the junction left unmatched.

This chain connects TRBV5-1 to TRBJ1-1; TRBD1 is a possible D gene (6 bases). Trimming cost V 2 bases and J 1 base, with 9 bases left between them. Germline V gene data show CDR1 as SGHRS and CDR2 as YFSETQ. This CDR3 region has 14 residues. The CDR3 DNA reads as TGCGCCAGCAGCTTCCAGACAGGGAACACTGAAGCTTTCTTT. It encodes CASSFQTGNTEAFF.

The chain joins TRBV7-2 to TRBJ2-2, with D possibly matching TRBD2 (6 bases). The CDR3 spans 14 residues. Germline-derived CDR1 and CDR2 are SGHTA and FQGNSA. V shed 8 bases and J shed 4 bases, with 14 bases lying between them. CDR3 coding DNA: TGTGCCAGCCGACCAGGGACTTTCACCGGGGAGCTGTTTTTT. Protein: CASRPGTFTGELFF.

V gene TRBV18 combines with J gene TRBJ2-3; TRBD1 might be the D (5 bases). The CDR3 is 15 amino acids. The V gene's germline CDR1 is KGHSH and CDR2 LQKENI. Deletions cut 2 bases from V and 4 bases from J, with 13 bases between. This CDR3 is CASSPGSGLADTQYF. The CDR3 DNA reads TGTGCCAGCTCACCAGGGTCAGGGTTGGCAGATACGCAGTATTTT.

The chain combines TRBV7-9 with TRBJ1-4; 7 bases map to TRBD1. The germline V gene encodes CDR1 SEHNR and CDR2 FQNEAQ (reference sequence). With 7 bases clipped from V and 2 bases from J, the junction kept 4 bases outside the gene matches. The CDR3 loop spans 14 amino acids. The chain's CDR3 is CASTGGVTNEKLFF. In nucleotides, the CDR3 is TGTGCCAGCACAGGGGGGGTCACTAATGAAAAACTGTTTTTT.